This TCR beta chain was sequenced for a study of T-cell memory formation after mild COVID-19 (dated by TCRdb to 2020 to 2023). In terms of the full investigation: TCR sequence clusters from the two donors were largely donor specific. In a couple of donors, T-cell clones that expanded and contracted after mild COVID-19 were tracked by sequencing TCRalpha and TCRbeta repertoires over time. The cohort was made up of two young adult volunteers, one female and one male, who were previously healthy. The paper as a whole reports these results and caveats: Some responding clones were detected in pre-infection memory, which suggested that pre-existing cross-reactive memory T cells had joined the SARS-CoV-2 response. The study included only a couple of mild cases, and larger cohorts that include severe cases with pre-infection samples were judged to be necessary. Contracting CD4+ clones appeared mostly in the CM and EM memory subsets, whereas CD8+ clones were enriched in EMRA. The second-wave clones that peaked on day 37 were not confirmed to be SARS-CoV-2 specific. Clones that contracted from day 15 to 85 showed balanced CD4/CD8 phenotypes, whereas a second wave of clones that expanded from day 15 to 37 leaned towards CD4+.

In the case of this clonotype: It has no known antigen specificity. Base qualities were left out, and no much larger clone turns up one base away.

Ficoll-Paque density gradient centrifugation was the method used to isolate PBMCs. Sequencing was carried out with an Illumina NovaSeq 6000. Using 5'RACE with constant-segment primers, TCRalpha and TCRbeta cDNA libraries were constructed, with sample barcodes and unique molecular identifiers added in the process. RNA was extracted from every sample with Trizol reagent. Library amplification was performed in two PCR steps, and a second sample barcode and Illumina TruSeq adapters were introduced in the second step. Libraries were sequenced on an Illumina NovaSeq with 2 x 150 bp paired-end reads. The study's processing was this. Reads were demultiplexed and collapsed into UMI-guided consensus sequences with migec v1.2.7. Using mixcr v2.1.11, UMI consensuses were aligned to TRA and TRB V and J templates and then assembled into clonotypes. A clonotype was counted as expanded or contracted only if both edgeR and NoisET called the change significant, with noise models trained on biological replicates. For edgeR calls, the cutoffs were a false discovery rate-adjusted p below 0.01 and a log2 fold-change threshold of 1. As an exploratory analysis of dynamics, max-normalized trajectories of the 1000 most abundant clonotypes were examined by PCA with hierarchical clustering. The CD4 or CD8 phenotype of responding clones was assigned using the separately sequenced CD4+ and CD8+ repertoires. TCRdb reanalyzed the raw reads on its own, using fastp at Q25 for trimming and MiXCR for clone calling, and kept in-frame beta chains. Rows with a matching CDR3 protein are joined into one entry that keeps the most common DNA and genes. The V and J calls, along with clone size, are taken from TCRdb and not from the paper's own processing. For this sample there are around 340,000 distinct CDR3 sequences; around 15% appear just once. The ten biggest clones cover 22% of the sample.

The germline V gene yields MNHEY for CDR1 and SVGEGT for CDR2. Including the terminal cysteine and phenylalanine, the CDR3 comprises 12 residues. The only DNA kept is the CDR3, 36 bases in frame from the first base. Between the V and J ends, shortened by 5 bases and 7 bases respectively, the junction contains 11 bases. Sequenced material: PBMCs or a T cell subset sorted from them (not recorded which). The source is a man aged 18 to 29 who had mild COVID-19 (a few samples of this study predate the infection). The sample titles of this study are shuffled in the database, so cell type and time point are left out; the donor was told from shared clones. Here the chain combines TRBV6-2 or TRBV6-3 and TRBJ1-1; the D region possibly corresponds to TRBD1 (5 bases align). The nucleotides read TGTGCCAGCAGTGGCCAGGGAGATGAAGCTTTCTTT. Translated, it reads CASSGQGDEAFF.